This paragraph covers one T cell receptor (beta chain) sequence. The sample is drawn from a study of patients and donors after allogeneic stem cell transplantation. The CDR3 covers 13 residues. The germline V gene encodes CDR1 SGHTA and CDR2 FQGNSA. V dropped 8 bases and J dropped 2 bases, with 12 bases sitting between them. TCRdb processed the RT-PCR reads anew with MiXCR; each CDR3 protein has one entry. The sample lists 150,000 to 200,000 distinct CDR3 sequences, 25% to 35% seen once, with about 3.3% in the top ten. This TCR came from a human donor who was either an allogeneic HSCT recipient or a stem cell or donor lymphocyte infusion donor (not recorded which). It is not recorded whose cells these are; they may come from a transplant donor. The chain couples TRBV7-2 to TRBJ2-5; D ambiguous. The sample taken for sequencing was blood, either unsorted or a sorted T cell fraction (not recorded which). The CDR3 DNA reads as TGTGCCAGCGTCAGAGAAATTCAAGAGACCCAGTACTTC. Translation: CASVREIQETQYF.